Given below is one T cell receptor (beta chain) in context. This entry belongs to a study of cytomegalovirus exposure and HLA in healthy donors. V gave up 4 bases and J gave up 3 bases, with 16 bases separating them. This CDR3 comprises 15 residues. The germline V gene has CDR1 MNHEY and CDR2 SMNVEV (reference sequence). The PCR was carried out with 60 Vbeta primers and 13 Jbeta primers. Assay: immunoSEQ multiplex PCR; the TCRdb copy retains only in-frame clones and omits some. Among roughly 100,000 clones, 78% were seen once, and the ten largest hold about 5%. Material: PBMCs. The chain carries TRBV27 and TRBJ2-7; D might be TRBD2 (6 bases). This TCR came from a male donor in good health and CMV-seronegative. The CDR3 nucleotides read TGTGCCAGCAGTTATAAGGCTAGCGAAAACTACGAGCAGTACTTC. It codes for CASSYKASENYEQYF.